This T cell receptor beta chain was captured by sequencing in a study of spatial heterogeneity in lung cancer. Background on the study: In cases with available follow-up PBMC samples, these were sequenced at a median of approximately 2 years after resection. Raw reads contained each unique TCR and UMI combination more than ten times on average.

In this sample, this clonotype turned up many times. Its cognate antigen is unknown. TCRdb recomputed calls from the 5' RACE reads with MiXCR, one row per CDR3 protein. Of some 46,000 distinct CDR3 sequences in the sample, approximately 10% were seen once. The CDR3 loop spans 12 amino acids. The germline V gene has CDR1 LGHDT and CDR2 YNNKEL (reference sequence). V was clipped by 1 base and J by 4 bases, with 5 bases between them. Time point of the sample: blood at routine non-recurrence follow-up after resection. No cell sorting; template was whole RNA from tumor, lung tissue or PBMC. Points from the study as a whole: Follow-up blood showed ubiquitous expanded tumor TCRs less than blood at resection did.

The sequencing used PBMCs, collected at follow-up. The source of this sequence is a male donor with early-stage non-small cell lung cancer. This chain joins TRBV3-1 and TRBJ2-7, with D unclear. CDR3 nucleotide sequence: TGTGCCAGCAGCCAAGTCGGGTACGAGCAGTACTTC. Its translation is CASSQVGYEQYF.